What follows describes a single T cell receptor beta chain. This record comes from a study of shared clonotypes between healthy human individuals. Some clones are missing from TCRdb's copy, which holds only in-frame ones; the method was immunoSEQ multiplex PCR. The sample lists 150,000 to 200,000 clones; approximately 62% were seen once. Germline assignment: CDR1 MRHNA and CDR2 SNTAGT. The CDR3 has 15 residues. The V gene lost 7 bases and the J gene lost 4 bases, with 17 bases spanning the gap. The source is a man between 25 and 39 years old in good health. The specimen sequenced was memory CD4+ T cells sorted from blood. The subset denotes: CD45RA-negative fraction. The chain links TRBV6-4 to TRBJ1-5; perhaps TRBD1 as D (6 bases). Here the CDR3 reads CASIEGGGCNQPQHF. DNA of the CDR3: TGTGCCAGCATCGAGGGGGGCGGTTGTAATCAGCCCCAGCATTTT.